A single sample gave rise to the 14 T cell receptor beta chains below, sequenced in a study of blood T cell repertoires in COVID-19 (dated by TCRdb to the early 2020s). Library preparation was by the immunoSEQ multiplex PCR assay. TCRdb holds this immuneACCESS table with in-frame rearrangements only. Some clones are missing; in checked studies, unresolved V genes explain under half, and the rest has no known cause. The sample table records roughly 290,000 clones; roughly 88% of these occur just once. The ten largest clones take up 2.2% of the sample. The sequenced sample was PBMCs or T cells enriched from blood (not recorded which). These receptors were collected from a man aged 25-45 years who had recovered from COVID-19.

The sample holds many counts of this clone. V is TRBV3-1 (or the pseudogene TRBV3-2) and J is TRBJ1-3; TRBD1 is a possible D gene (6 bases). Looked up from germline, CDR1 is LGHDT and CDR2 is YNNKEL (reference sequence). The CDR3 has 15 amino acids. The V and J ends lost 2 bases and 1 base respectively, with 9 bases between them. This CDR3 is CASSQSQGSGNTIYF. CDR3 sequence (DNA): TGTGCCAGCAGCCAATCACAGGGTTCTGGAAACACCATATATTTT.

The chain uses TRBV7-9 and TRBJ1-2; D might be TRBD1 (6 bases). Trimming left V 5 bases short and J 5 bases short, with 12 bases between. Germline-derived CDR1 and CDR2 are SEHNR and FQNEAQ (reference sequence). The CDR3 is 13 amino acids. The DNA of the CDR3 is TGTGCCAGCAGCACCACAGGGTTATATGGCTACACCTTC. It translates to CASSTTGLYGYTF.

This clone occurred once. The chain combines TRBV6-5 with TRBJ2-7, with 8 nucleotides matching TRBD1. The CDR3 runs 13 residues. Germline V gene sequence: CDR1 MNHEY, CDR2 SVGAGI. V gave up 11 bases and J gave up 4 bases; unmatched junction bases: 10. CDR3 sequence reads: CASARGLQYEQYF. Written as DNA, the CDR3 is TGTGCCTCGGCCAGGGGGCTCCAATACGAGCAGTACTTC.

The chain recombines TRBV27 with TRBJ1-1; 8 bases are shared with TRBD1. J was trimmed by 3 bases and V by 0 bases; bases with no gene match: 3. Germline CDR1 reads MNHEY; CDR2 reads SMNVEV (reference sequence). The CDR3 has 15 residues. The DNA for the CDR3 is TGTGCCAGCAGTTTATCCGCCAGGGGGCACACTGAAGCTTTCTTT. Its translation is CASSLSARGHTEAFF.

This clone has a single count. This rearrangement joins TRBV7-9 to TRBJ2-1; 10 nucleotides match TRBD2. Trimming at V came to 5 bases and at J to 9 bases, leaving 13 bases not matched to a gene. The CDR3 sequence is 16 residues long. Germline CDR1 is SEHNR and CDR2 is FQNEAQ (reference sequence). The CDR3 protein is CASSPLSAGGPVEQFF. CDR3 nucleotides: TGTGCCAGCAGCCCCCTTTCAGCGGGGGGGCCGGTTGAGCAGTTCTTC.

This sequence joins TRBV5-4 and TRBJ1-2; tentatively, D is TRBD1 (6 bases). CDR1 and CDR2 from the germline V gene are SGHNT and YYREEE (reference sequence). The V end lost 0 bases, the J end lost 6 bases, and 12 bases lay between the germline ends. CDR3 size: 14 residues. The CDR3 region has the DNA TGTGCCAGCAGCTTGGGGACAGACTTACATGGCTACACCTTC. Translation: CASSLGTDLHGYTF.

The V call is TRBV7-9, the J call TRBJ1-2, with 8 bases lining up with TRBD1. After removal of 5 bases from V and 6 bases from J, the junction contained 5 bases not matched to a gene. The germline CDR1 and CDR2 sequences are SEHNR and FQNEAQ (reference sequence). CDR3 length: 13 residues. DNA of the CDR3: TGTGCCAGCAGCCCGTCGGACAGGGATGGCTACACCTTC. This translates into CASSPSDRDGYTF.

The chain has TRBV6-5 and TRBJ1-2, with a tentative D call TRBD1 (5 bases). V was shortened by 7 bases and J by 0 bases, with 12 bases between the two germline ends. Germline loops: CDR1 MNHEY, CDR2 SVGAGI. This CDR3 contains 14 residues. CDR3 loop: CASMGGTTNYGYTF. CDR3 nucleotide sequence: TGTGCCAGCATGGGGGGGACTACTAACTATGGCTACACCTTC.

CDR3 loop: CASSLRPPVAQETQYF. In DNA, the CDR3 is TGTGCCAGCAGCTTGCGTCCCCCAGTCGCCCAAGAGACCCAGTACTTC. The rearrangement uses TRBV5-4 and TRBJ2-5; D uncertain. The CDR3 is made up of 16 amino acids. Between the trimmed V and J ends, which lost 1 base and 1 base, there was a span of 14 bases. CDR1 is SGHNT, CDR2 YYREEE, per germline (reference sequence).

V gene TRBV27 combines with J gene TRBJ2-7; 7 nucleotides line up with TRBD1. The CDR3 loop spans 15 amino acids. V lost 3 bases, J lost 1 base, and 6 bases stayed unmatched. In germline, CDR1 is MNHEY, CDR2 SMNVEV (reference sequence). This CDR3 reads CASSFKGTESYEQYF. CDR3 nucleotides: TGTGCCAGCAGTTTCAAAGGGACAGAATCCTACGAGCAGTACTTC.

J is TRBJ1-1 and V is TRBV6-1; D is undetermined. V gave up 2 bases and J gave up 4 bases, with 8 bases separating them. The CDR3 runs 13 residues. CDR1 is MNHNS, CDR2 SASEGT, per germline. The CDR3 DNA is TGTGCCAGCAGTGAAATAACGGGCACTGAAGCTTTCTTT. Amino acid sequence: CASSEITGTEAFF.

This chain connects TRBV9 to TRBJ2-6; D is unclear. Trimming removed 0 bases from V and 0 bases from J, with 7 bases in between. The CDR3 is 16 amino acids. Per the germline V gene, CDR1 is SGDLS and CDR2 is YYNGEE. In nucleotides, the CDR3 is TGTGCCAGCAGCGTAGGACCGGGCTCTGGGGCCAACGTCCTGACTTTC. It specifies CASSVGPGSGANVLTF.

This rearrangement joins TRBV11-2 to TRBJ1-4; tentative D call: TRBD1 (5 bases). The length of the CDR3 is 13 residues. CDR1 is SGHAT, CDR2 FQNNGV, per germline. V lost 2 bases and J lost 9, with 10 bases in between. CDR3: CASSLYAGQKLFF. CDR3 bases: TGTGCCAGCAGCTTATACGCAGGGCAAAAACTGTTTTTT.

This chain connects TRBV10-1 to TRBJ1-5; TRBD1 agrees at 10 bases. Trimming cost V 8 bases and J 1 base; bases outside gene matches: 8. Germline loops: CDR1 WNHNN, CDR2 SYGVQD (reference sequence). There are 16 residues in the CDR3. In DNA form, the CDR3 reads TGCGCCAGCGGCGACAGGGGGCGAAGGAGCAATCAGCCCCAGCATTTT. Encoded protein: CASGDRGRRSNQPQHF.